This T cell receptor beta chain is drawn from a study of blood T cell repertoires in COVID-19. Across the study: The study drew acute and convalescent COVID-19 samples from the United States, Italy and Spain. PBMCs, B-cell-depleted T cells, or T cells provided the cDNA or gDNA that made up the material.

As processed by the authors: It was from reference gene primer amplification that nucleated cell counts were estimated. Sequenced by immunoSEQ multiplex PCR; TCRdb stores in-frame clones only, minus some. V, J and clone size reflect that table, while D and trimming were determined from the DNA. Of 150,000 to 200,000 clones detected, 70% to 90% appear once; the ten largest clones hold 2.1%. The length of the CDR3 is 13 residues. The germline gives CDR1 SGHDT, CDR2 YYEEEE. The V end was cut by 9 bases, the J end by 5 bases, with 15 bases between. The sequence was obtained from a man between 65 and 85 years old with active or convalescent COVID-19. Specimen: peripheral blood. The chain is built from TRBV5-6 and TRBJ2-1; D not resolved. DNA for the CDR3: TGTGCCATCCCGGATGGGCCCAACAATGAGCAGTTCTTC. Translating gives CAIPDGPNNEQFF.